This passage covers 20 T cell receptor beta chains from one sample sequenced in a study of T cells expressing NK-cell markers. For each CDR3 protein, TCRdb gives one entry from its re-call of the 5' RACE reads, without DNA. The sample includes 400,000 to 450,000 distinct CDR3 sequences. Sequencing was carried out using blood T cells: a sorted CD56 or NKG2C T cell subset, CD4+ or CD8+ T cells, or bulk PBMC T cells (not recorded which). These receptors were obtained from a woman aged 18 to 75 in good health.

V gene TRBV18 combines with J gene TRBJ2-5. Looked up from germline, CDR1 is KGHSH and CDR2 is LQKENI. There are 16 residues in the CDR3. This CDR3 reads CASSPPGDYYSETQYF.

This sequence joins TRBV7-2 and TRBJ2-1; TCRdb selects TRBD1, and the lack of DNA leaves this call unchecked. The CDR3 totals 16 residues. Germline V CDR1 and CDR2: SGHTA, FQGNSA. This chain's CDR3 is CASSTSTGVNYNEQFF.

This chain links TRBV12-3 or TRBV12-4 with TRBJ2-5; TCRdb picks TRBD2, but there is no DNA to check that call. This CDR3 comprises 15 residues. The CDR3 sequence: CASTELGLAAETQYF.

The rearrangement links TRBV18 to TRBJ2-1. This CDR3 comprises 12 residues. Germline V gives CDR1 KGHSH, CDR2 LQKENI. This chain's CDR3 is CASSPFGNEQFF.

The chain links TRBV12-3 or TRBV12-4 to TRBJ2-2; TCRdb gives TRBD1 as the D gene, but with no DNA this cannot be confirmed. The CDR3 is made up of 14 amino acids. The CDR3 sequence: CASSPRGDTGELFF.

This rearrangement joins TRBV10-3 to TRBJ1-5. This CDR3 is built from 14 residues. The germline gives CDR1 ENHRY, CDR2 SYGVKD. CDR3 sequence reads: CAIREDGFDQPQHF.

The rearrangement links TRBV27 to TRBJ2-1. There are 12 residues in the CDR3. The germline V gene encodes CDR1 MNHEY and CDR2 SMNVEV (reference sequence). This chain's CDR3 is CASSSEYNEQFF.

The CDR3 spells CASRLTGLFSPLHF. The rearrangement uses TRBV12-3 or TRBV12-4 and TRBJ1-6; TCRdb returns TRBD1, unconfirmable since there is no DNA. This CDR3 is 14 amino acids long.

The chain recombines TRBV6-1 with TRBJ1-1; without DNA, the TCRdb call of TRBD1 cannot be checked. The CDR3 runs 15 residues. CDR1 MNHNS and CDR2 SASEGT come from the germline V gene. The chain's CDR3 is CASSLQVPQNTEAFF.

The chain recombines TRBV6-1 with TRBJ2-4; TCRdb gives TRBD1 as the D gene, but with no DNA this cannot be confirmed. Per the germline V gene, CDR1 is MNHNS and CDR2 is SASEGT. The CDR3 runs to 16 residues. CDR3 region: CASSPDRGGAKNIQYF.

The chain carries TRBV20-1 and TRBJ2-5; the TCRdb call, TRBD1, lacks DNA for checking. The germline CDR1 and CDR2 sequences are DFQATT and SNEGSKA (reference sequence). The CDR3 totals 12 residues. CDR3 protein: CSADRSQETQYF.

V gene TRBV7-9 combines with J gene TRBJ2-3; the TCRdb call, TRBD2, lacks DNA for checking. Germline-derived CDR1 and CDR2 are SEHNR and FQNEAQ (reference sequence). The CDR3 sequence is 15 residues long. The chain's CDR3 is CASSLEPGVTDTQYF.

The genes are TRBV5-1 and TRBJ2-7; TCRdb calls TRBD2, which cannot be checked without DNA. The CDR3 sequence is 14 residues long. The V gene's germline CDR1 is SGHRS and CDR2 YFSETQ. CDR3: CASSLVEVAYEQYF.

V usage is TRBV20-1 and J usage is TRBJ2-7. CDR1 and CDR2 (germline): DFQATT, SNEGSKA (reference sequence). The CDR3 is 13 amino acids. Here the CDR3 reads CSARGRVGVEQYF.

The chain is built from TRBV23-1 and TRBJ2-7; TCRdb lists TRBD2, though no DNA is available to test this call. TRBV23-1 is treated as an ORF (open reading frame) with a function not yet certain. The CDR3 loop spans 14 amino acids. This chain's CDR3 is CASSHGTSEYEQYF.

V usage is TRBV6-1 and J usage is TRBJ1-1; the D gene TCRdb calls, TRBD1, cannot be checked with no DNA. Germline values: CDR1 MNHNS, CDR2 SASEGT. CDR3 length equals 15 residues. This CDR3 reads CASSDGGQGGAEAFF.

The chain joins TRBV12-3 or TRBV12-4 to TRBJ2-7; TCRdb designates TRBD1, a call that cannot be tested without DNA. There are 13 residues in the CDR3. CDR3 region: CASKNRASYEQYF.

J is TRBJ2-2 and V is TRBV5-1; TCRdb proposes TRBD1, but this gene call is untestable without DNA. CDR3 length: 16 amino acids. In germline, CDR1 is SGHRS, CDR2 YFSETQ. The CDR3 is CASSSHGGTGTGELFF.

The CDR3 sequence: CATSGTGTYNEQFF. The V call is TRBV6-1, the J call TRBJ2-1; TCRdb's assignment of TRBD1 cannot be checked, as there is no DNA. CDR1 is MNHNS and CDR2 is SASEGT in the germline V gene. The CDR3 is 14 residues long.

The gene calls are TRBV9 and TRBJ2-7; checking the TCRdb D call of TRBD1 is not possible without DNA. The germline V gene encodes CDR1 SGDLS and CDR2 YYNGEE. The length of the CDR3 is 15 residues. The CDR3 spells CASSQTPGHTYEQYF.